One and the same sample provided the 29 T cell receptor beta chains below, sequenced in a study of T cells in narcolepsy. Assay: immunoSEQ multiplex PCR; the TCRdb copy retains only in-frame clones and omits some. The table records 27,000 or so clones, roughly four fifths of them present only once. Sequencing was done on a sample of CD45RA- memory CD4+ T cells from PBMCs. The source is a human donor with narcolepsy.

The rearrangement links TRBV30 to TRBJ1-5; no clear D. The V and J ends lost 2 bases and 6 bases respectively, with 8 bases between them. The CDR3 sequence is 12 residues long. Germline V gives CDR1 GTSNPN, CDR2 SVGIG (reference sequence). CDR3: CAWSTPGQPQHF. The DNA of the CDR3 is TGTGCCTGGAGTACTCCTGGTCAGCCCCAGCATTTT.

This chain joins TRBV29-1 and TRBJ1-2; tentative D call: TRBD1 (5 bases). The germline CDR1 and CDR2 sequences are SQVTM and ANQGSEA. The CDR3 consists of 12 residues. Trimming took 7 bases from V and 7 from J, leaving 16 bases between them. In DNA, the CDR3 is TGCAGCGCCAACCTAGGGAGGGGTGGCTACACCTTC. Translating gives CSANLGRGGYTF.

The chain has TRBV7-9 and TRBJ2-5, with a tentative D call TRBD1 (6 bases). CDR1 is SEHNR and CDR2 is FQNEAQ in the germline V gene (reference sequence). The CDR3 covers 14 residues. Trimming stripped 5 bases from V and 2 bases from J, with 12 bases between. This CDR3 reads CASSGSQGQETQYF. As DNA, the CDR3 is TGTGCCAGCAGCGGATCGCAGGGGCAAGAGACCCAGTACTTC.

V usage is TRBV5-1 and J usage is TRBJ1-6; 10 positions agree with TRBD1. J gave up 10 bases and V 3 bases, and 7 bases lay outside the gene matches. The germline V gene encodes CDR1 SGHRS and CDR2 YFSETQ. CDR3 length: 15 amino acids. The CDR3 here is CASSSRDRGSSPLHF. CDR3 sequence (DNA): TGCGCCAGCAGCTCACGGGACAGGGGTTCCTCACCCCTCCACTTT.

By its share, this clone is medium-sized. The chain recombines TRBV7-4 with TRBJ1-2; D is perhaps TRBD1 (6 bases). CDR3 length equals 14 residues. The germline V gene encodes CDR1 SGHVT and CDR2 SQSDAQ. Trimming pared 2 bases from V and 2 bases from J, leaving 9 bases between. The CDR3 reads CASSLLDRNYGYTF. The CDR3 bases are TGTGCCAGCAGCTTATTAGACAGGAACTATGGCTACACCTTC.

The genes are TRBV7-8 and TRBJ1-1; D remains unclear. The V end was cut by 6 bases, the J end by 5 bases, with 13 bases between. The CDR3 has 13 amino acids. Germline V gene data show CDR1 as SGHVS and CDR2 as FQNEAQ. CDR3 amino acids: CASSKGGETEAFF. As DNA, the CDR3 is TGTGCCAGCAGTAAGGGCGGTGAAACTGAAGCTTTCTTT.

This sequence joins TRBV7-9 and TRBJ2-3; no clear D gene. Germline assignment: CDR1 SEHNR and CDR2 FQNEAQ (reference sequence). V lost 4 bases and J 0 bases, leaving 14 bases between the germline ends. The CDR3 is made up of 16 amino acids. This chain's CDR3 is CASSSGPILSTDTQYF. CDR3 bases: TGTGCCAGCAGCTCCGGACCCATCCTTAGCACAGATACGCAGTATTTT.

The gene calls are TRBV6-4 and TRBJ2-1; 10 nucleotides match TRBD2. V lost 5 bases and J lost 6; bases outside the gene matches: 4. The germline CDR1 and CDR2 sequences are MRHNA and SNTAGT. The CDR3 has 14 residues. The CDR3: CASSPLAGVNEQFF. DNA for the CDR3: TGTGCCAGCAGTCCCCTAGCGGGAGTCAATGAGCAGTTCTTC.

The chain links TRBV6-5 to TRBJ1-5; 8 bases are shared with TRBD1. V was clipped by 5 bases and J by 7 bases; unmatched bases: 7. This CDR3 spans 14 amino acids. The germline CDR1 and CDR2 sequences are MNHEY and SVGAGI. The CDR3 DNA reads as TGTGCCAGCAGTGTAGACAGGGGCGGGCAGCCCCAGCATTTT. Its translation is CASSVDRGGQPQHF.

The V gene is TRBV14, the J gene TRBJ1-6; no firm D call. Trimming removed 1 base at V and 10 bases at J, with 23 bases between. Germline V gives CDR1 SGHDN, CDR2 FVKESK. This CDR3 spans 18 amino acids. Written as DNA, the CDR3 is TGTGCCAGCAGCCAAGCCCGCACATTTGCCTCCGGGCACTCACCCCTCCACTTT. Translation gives CASSQARTFASGHSPLHF. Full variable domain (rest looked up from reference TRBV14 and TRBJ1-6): EAGVTQFPSHSVIEKGQTVTLRCDPISGHDNLYWYRRVMGKEIKFLLHFVKESKQDESGMPNNRFLAERTGGTYSTLKVQPAELEDSGVYFCASSQARTFASGHSPLHFGNGTRLTVT.

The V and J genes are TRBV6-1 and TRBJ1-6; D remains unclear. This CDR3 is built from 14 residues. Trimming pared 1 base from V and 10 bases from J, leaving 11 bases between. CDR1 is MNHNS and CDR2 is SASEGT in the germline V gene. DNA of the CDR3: TGTGCCAGCAGTGAAGGGGCCGGAGGCTCACCCCTCCACTTT. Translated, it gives CASSEGAGGSPLHF.

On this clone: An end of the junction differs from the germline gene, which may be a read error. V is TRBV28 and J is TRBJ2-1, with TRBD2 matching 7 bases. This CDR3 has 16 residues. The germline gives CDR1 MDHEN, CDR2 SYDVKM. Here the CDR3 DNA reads TGTGCCAGCAGTCCCGGGAGGAGGGGTTCCTACAGTGAGCAGTTCTTC. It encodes CASSPGRRGSYSEQFF.

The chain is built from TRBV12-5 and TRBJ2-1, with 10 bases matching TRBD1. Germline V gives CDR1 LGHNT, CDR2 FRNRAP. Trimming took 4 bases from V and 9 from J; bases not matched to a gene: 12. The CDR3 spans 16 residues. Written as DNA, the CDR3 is TGTGCTAGTGGTTACTCCGGGACAGGGGTTGTTGGTGAGCAGTTCTTC. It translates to CASGYSGTGVVGEQFF.

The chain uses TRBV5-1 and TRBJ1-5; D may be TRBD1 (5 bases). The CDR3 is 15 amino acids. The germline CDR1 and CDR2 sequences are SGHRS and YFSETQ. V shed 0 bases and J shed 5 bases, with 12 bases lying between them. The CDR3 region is CASSLDGARDQPQHF. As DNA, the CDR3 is TGCGCCAGCAGCTTGGACGGGGCACGGGATCAGCCCCAGCATTTT.

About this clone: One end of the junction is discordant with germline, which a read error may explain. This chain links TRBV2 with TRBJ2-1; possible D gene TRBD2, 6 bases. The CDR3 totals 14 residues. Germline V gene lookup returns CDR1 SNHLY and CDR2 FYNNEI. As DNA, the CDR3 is TGTGCCAGCAGGGGGCGGGGTTCCTACAGTGAGCAGTTCTTC. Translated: CASRGRGSYSEQFF.

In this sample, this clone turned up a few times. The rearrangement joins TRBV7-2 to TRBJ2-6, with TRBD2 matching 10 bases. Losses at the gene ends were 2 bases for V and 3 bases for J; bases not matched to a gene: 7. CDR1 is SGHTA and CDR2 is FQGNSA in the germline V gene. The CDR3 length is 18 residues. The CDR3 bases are TGTGCCAGCAGCTTAAGGGAGCGGGGGGGCCGTGGGGCCAACGTCCTGACTTTC. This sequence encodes CASSLRERGGRGANVLTF.

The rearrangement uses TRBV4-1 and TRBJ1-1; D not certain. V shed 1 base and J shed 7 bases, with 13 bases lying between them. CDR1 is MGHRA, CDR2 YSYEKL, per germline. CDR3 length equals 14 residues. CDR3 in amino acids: CASSQVPARGEAFF. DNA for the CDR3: TGCGCCAGCAGCCAAGTACCCGCGCGGGGTGAAGCTTTCTTT.

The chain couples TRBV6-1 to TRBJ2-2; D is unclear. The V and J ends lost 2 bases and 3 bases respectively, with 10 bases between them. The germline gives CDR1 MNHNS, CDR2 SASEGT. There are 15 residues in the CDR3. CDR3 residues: CASSEQPEYTGELFF. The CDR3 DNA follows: TGTGCCAGCAGTGAACAGCCGGAGTACACCGGGGAGCTGTTTTTT.

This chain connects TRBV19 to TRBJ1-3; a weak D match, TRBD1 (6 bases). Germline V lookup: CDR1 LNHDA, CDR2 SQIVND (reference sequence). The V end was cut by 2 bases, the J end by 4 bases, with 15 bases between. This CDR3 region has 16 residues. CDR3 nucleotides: TGTGCCAGTAGTATATCGAGCAGGGGCTTCGGAAACACCATATATTTT. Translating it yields CASSISSRGFGNTIYF.

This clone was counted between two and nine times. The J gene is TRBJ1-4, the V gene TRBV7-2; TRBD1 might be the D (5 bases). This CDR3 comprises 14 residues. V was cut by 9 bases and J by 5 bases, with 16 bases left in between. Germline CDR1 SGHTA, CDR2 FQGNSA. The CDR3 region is CASRSVGGNEKLFF. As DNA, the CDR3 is TGTGCCAGTCGCAGTGTCGGGGGGAATGAAAAACTGTTTTTT.

The CDR3 sequence is CASSPRVASPRNNEQFF. The CDR3 DNA follows: TGTGCCAGCAGCCCACGGGTGGCGTCCCCTCGGAACAATGAGCAGTTCTTC. This chain connects TRBV7-9 to TRBJ2-1; D remains unclear. Germline CDR1 reads SEHNR; CDR2 reads FQNEAQ (reference sequence). This CDR3 spans 17 amino acids. V was cut by 5 bases and J by 5 bases, with 22 bases left in between.

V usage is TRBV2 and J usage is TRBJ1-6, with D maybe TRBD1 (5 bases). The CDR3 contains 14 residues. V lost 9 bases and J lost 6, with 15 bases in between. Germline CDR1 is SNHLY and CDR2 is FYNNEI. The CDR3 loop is CARDSSGVNSPLHF. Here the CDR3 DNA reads TGTGCCAGAGACTCATCGGGGGTTAATTCACCCCTCCACTTT. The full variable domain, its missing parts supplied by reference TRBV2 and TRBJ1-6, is EPEVTQTPSHQVTQMGQEVILRCVPISNHLYFYWYRQILGQKVEFLVSFYNNEISEKSEIFDDQFSVERPDGSNFTLKIRSTKLEDSAMYFCARDSSGVNSPLHFGNGTRLTVT.

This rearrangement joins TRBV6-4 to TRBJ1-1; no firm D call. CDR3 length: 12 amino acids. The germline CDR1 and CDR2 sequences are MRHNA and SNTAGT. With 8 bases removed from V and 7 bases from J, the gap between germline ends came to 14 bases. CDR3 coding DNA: TGTGCCAGCGTCAGACGACCGATTGAAGCTTTCTTT. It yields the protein CASVRRPIEAFF.

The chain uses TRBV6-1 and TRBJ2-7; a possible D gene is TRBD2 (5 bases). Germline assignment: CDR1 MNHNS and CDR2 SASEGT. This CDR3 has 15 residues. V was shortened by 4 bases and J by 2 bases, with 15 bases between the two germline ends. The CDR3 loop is CASSAEEVLTYEQYF. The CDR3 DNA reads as TGTGCCAGCAGTGCGGAGGAAGTCCTTACCTACGAGCAGTACTTC.

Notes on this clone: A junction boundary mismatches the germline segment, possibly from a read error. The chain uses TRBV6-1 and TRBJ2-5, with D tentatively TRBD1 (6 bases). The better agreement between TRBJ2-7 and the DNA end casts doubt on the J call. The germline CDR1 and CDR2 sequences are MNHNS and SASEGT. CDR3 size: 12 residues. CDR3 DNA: TGTGCCAGCAGAGAAGGGGGAAACGAGCAGTACTTC. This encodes CASREGGNEQYF.

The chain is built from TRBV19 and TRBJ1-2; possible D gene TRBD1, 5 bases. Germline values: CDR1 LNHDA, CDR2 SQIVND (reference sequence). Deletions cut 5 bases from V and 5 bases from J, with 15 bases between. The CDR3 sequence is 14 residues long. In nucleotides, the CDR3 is TGTGCCAGTAGTTCCGCCGGGACCTTGTATGGCTACACCTTC. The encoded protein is CASSSAGTLYGYTF. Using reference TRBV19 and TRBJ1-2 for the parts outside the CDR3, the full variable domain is DGGITQSPKYLFRKEGQNVTLSCEQNLNHDAMYWYRQDPGQGLRLIYYSQIVNDFQKGDIAEGYSVSREKKESFPLTVTSAQKNPTAFYLCASSSAGTLYGYTFGSGTRLTVV.

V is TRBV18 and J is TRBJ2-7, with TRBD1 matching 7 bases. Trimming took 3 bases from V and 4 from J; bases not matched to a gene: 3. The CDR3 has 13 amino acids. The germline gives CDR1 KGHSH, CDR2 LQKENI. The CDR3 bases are TGTGCCAGCTCACCGGACAGGCTTTACGAGCAGTACTTC. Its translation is CASSPDRLYEQYF.

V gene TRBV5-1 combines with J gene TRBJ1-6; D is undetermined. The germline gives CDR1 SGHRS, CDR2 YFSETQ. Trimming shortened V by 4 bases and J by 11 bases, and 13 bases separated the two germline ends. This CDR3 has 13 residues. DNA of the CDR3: TGCGCCAGCAGCAGTGCTCCCCGGACACCCCTCCACTTT. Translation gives CASSSAPRTPLHF. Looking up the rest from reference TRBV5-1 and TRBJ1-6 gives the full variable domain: KAGVTQTPRYLIKTRGQQVTLSCSPISGHRSVSWYQQTPGQGLQFLFEYFSETQRNKGNFPGRFSGRQFSNSRSEMNVSTLELGDSALYLCASSSAPRTPLHFGNGTRLTVT.

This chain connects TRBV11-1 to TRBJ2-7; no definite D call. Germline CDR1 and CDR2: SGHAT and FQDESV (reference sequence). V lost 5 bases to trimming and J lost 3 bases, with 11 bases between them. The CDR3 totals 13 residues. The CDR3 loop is CASSRSPGYEQYF. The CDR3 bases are TGTGCCAGCAGCCGCAGTCCGGGCTACGAGCAGTACTTC.